The 32 T cell receptor beta chains below come from one sample, sequenced in a study of T cell clonotyping in hematopoietic cell transplantation. Libraries were prepared by immunoSEQ multiplex PCR; TCRdb keeps only in-frame clonotypes and omits some of them. The table includes 10,000 to 15,000 clones, roughly 89% detected once. The material sequenced was PBMCs, taken 100 days after allogeneic stem cell transplant. The receptors stem from a female patient aged 45-65 years who had an allogeneic stem cell transplant from an unrelated donor, so the T cells may come from the graft donor. Some clones in this sample may be carry-over from other donors' samples.

In this sample, this clone turned up a few times. CDR3 sequence: CAWSVGRYNEQFF. The DNA of the CDR3 is TGTGCCTGGAGTGTCGGCAGGTACAATGAGCAGTTCTTC. J is TRBJ2-1 and V is TRBV30; no clear D. Germline loops: CDR1 GTSNPN, CDR2 SVGIG (reference sequence). This CDR3 region has 13 residues. V gave up 0 bases and J gave up 4 bases, with 7 bases separating them.

V is TRBV7-9 and J is TRBJ2-7, with D unresolved. V was cut by 5 bases and J by 5 bases, with 7 bases left in between. CDR3 length: 11 residues. Germline CDR1 reads SEHNR; CDR2 reads FQNEAQ (reference sequence). The CDR3 DNA follows: TGTGCCAGCAGCCCCCTCCACGAGCAGTACGTC. It translates to CASSPLHEQYV.

The gene calls are TRBV5-4 and TRBJ1-6; D gene unclear. There are 12 residues in the CDR3. V was pared by 1 base and J by 11 bases, with 7 bases between. Germline values: CDR1 SGHNT, CDR2 YYREEE (reference sequence). Here the CDR3 DNA reads TGTGCCAGCAGCTTGCCGGGAACACCCCTCCACTTT. It encodes CASSLPGTPLHF.

The V gene is TRBV28, the J gene TRBJ2-1; the D gene is possibly TRBD2 (6 bases). Germline V gene data show CDR1 as MDHEN and CDR2 as SYDVKM. The germline V and J ends were trimmed by 3 bases and 0 bases, with 12 bases remaining between them. The CDR3 length is 16 residues. The CDR3 sequence: CASSFGGRDSYNEQFF. In DNA, the CDR3 is TGTGCCAGCAGTTTTGGGGGGAGAGACTCCTACAATGAGCAGTTCTTC. The full variable domain, completed using reference TRBV28 and TRBJ2-1, is DVKVTQSSRYLVKRTGEKVFLECVQDMDHENMFWYRQDPGLGLRLIYFSYDVKMKEKGDIPEGYSVSREKKERFSLILESASTNQTSMYLCASSFGGRDSYNEQFFGPGTRLTVL.

This clone is labeled medium-sized. The V and J genes are TRBV19 and TRBJ1-5; maybe TRBD1 (5 bases). The V end lost 4 bases, the J end lost 7 bases, and 11 bases lay between the germline ends. Germline V lookup: CDR1 LNHDA, CDR2 SQIVND (reference sequence). This CDR3 has 13 amino acids. The CDR3 loop is CASSTGNGQPQHF. CDR3 DNA: TGTGCCAGTAGTACAGGGAATGGGCAGCCCCAGCATTTT.

This clone was detected only once. CDR3 DNA: TGTGCCAGCAGTTATGCCAGGGGCGATGGCTACACCTTC. As protein: CASSYARGDGYTF. The chain uses TRBV6-5 and TRBJ1-2, with D perhaps matching TRBD1 (6 bases). CDR3 size: 13 residues. V was trimmed by 3 bases and J by 6 bases, leaving 11 bases between them. The germline gives CDR1 MNHEY, CDR2 SVGAGI.

The chain carries TRBV13 and TRBJ1-1; D remains unclear. The CDR3 has 14 residues. V was pared by 2 bases and J by 1 base, with 8 bases between. Germline lookup yields CDR1 PRHDT and CDR2 FYEKMQ (reference sequence). Written as DNA, the CDR3 is TGTGCCAGCAGCTTAAAACAACAGAACACTGAAGCTTTCTTT. Translation gives CASSLKQQNTEAFF.

This clone was picked up one time. The chain links TRBV19 to TRBJ1-1, with TRBD1 as a possible D gene (5 bases). The ends were cut back, 6 bases at V and 4 bases at J, with 18 bases in the middle. In germline, CDR1 is LNHDA, CDR2 SQIVND (reference sequence). This CDR3 contains 15 residues. CDR3 in amino acids: CASSWQPQGGTEAFF. CDR3 coding DNA: TGTGCCAGTAGCTGGCAACCCCAGGGAGGCACTGAAGCTTTCTTT.

The chain has TRBV11-3 and TRBJ2-7; the D call may be TRBD1 or TRBD2 (6 bases each). The CDR3 has 19 amino acids. Germline V CDR1 and CDR2: SGHNT, YENEEA. V was pared by 2 bases and J by 0 bases, with 23 bases between. The CDR3 reads CASSLIWPGAVDLSYEQYV. DNA of the CDR3: TGTGCCAGCAGCTTAATCTGGCCGGGGGCTGTTGACCTCTCCTACGAGCAGTACGTC.

CDR3: CASSLTGQGETQYF. The CDR3, as DNA: TGTGCCAGCAGCTTAACGGGACAGGGAGAGACCCAGTACTTC. The gene calls are TRBV7-3 and TRBJ2-5, with TRBD1 matching over 9 bases. This CDR3 has 14 amino acids. The germline gives CDR1 SGHTA, CDR2 FQGTGA. The V gene end was trimmed by 0 bases and the J gene end by 4 bases; junction bases not matched to a gene: 0.

The V and J genes are TRBV14 and TRBJ2-7; TRBD2 aligns across 14 bases. The length of the CDR3 is 16 residues. The V and J ends lost 5 bases and 3 bases, in that order; junction bases with no gene match: 6. From germline, CDR1 is SGHDN and CDR2 FVKESK. CDR3 sequence: CASSSGLAGAGYEQYF. CDR3 bases: TGTGCCAGCAGCTCGGGACTAGCGGGAGCTGGCTACGAGCAGTACTTC. Complete variable domain (other parts from reference TRBV14 and TRBJ2-7): EAGVTQFPSHSVIEKGQTVTLRCDPISGHDNLYWYRRVMGKEIKFLLHFVKESKQDESGMPNNRFLAERTGGTYSTLKVQPAELEDSGVYFCASSSGLAGAGYEQYFGPGTRLTVT.

The chain recombines TRBV9 with TRBJ2-1, with 15 bases aligning to TRBD2. Germline CDR1 SGDLS, CDR2 YYNGEE. The CDR3 runs to 20 residues. The ends lost 2 bases at V and 1 base at J; junction bases unmatched: 10. The CDR3 reads CASSVDLPGLAGGSYNEQFF. For the CDR3, the DNA is TGTGCCAGCAGCGTCGACCTTCCGGGACTAGCGGGAGGATCCTACAATGAGCAGTTCTTC. Full variable domain (rest looked up from reference TRBV9 and TRBJ2-1): DSGVTQTPKHLITATGQRVTLRCSPRSGDLSVYWYQQSLDQGLQFLIQYYNGEERAKGNILERFSAQQFPDLHSELNLSSLELGDSALYFCASSVDLPGLAGGSYNEQFFGPGTRLTVL.

The genes are TRBV28 and TRBJ1-1; a possible D gene is TRBD1 (6 bases). V was pared by 5 bases and J by 4 bases, with 17 bases between. The CDR3 has 15 amino acids. Germline CDR1 reads MDHEN; CDR2 reads SYDVKM. CDR3 loop: CASSQTIGGSTEAFF. CDR3 coding DNA: TGTGCCAGCAGTCAAACAATAGGGGGGTCCACTGAAGCTTTCTTT.

CDR3 sequence: CASSMGLSLRGTQYF. Here the CDR3 DNA reads TGTGCCAGCAGCATGGGACTGTCGTTACGAGGGACCCAGTACTTC. The rearrangement uses TRBV5-6 and TRBJ2-5, with a weak D call TRBD2 (6 bases). This CDR3 has 15 amino acids. The germline V gene has CDR1 SGHDT and CDR2 YYEEEE. With 4 bases removed from V and 7 bases from J, the gap between germline ends came to 20 bases.

The V call is TRBV11-2, the J call TRBJ2-7; possible D gene TRBD2, 5 bases. Germline CDR1 is SGHAT and CDR2 is FQNNGV. CDR3 size: 15 residues. V lost 5 bases, J lost 3 bases, and 17 bases lay in between. CDR3 sequence (DNA): TGTGCCAGCAGCCTACTGATTGGGAGTCTCTACGAGCAGTACTTC. Its translation: CASSLLIGSLYEQYF.

CDR3 amino acids: CASSLSPDTRRLNGYTF. Here the CDR3 DNA reads TGTGCCAGCAGCTTGTCCCCGGACACACGCAGGTTAAATGGCTACACCTTC. The genes are TRBV5-4 and TRBJ1-2; weak D call: TRBD1 (5 bases). CDR1 and CDR2 (germline): SGHNT, YYREEE (reference sequence). Trimming left V 1 base short and J 6 bases short, with 22 bases between. This CDR3 is built from 17 residues.

The chain couples TRBV6-1 to TRBJ1-5; weak D call: TRBD1 (6 bases). Looked up from germline, CDR1 is MNHNS and CDR2 is SASEGT. Trimming removed 4 bases from V and 3 bases from J, with 13 bases in between. CDR3 length equals 15 residues. CDR3 nucleotide sequence: TGTGCCAGCAGTGGGGAACAGGGAATCAATCAGCCCCAGCATTTT. Its translation is CASSGEQGINQPQHF.

The rearrangement joins TRBV7-2 to TRBJ1-2, with TRBD1 as a possible D gene (6 bases). The germline gives CDR1 SGHTA, CDR2 FQGNSA. The CDR3 totals 15 residues. Trimming removed 1 base at V and 6 bases at J, with 15 bases between. CDR3 loop: CASSLVTSGADGYTF. The CDR3 coding sequence is TGTGCCAGCAGCTTAGTTACGTCAGGGGCAGATGGCTACACCTTC.

The chain joins TRBV6-5 to TRBJ1-3, with D hard to call. The CDR3 contains 15 residues. Germline CDR1 and CDR2: MNHEY and SVGAGI. V gave up 3 bases and J gave up 0 bases, with 9 bases separating them. The CDR3 loop is CASSYDSSSGNTIYF. In DNA form, the CDR3 reads TGTGCCAGCAGTTATGATTCGAGCTCTGGAAACACCATATATTTT.

This chain connects TRBV19 to TRBJ1-6; unclear D gene. CDR3 size: 15 residues. The germline V and J ends were trimmed by 5 bases and 9 bases, with 17 bases remaining between them. Germline CDR1 LNHDA, CDR2 SQIVND (reference sequence). This chain's CDR3 is CASSALLGRRSPLHF. DNA of the CDR3: TGTGCCAGTAGTGCTCTCCTGGGGAGACGTTCACCCCTCCACTTT.

The rearrangement joins TRBV6-1 to TRBJ2-7; unclear D gene. The CDR3 runs 11 residues. V shed 7 bases and J shed 6 bases, with 10 bases lying between them. Germline CDR1 MNHNS, CDR2 SASEGT. CDR3 coding DNA: TGTGCCAGCACCAGCCCTTCCGAGCAGTACGTC. The encoded protein is CASTSPSEQYV.

V is TRBV9 and J is TRBJ1-3; D may be TRBD1 (6 bases). CDR1 and CDR2 from the germline V gene are SGDLS and YYNGEE. This CDR3 is built from 14 residues. Trimming stripped 1 base from V and 1 base from J, with 6 bases between. This CDR3 is CASSVQGSGNTIYF. The CDR3 nucleotides read TGTGCCAGCAGCGTACAGGGGTCTGGAAACACCATATATTTT. The variable domain in full, with the rest retrieved from reference TRBV9 and TRBJ1-3, is DSGVTQTPKHLITATGQRVTLRCSPRSGDLSVYWYQQSLDQGLQFLIQYYNGEERAKGNILERFSAQQFPDLHSELNLSSLELGDSALYFCASSVQGSGNTIYFGEGSWLTVV.

CDR3 sequence: CASSSVYQETQYF. The CDR3 DNA reads TGTGCCAGCAGCTCCGTTTACCAAGAGACCCAGTACTTC. J is TRBJ2-5 and V is TRBV14; D not resolved. CDR1 is SGHDN and CDR2 is FVKESK in the germline V gene. Trimming removed 5 bases at V and 0 bases at J, with 7 bases between. CDR3 size: 13 residues. Drawing the rest from reference TRBV14 and TRBJ2-5, the complete variable domain is EAGVTQFPSHSVIEKGQTVTLRCDPISGHDNLYWYRRVMGKEIKFLLHFVKESKQDESGMPNNRFLAERTGGTYSTLKVQPAELEDSGVYFCASSSVYQETQYFGPGTRLLVL.

The gene calls are TRBV5-1 and TRBJ2-7, with TRBD2 as a possible D gene (6 bases). The CDR3 totals 13 residues. Deletions cut 0 bases from V and 6 bases from J, with 10 bases between. Germline V gene data show CDR1 as SGHRS and CDR2 as YFSETQ. This CDR3 is CASSLGGVLEQYF. The CDR3, as DNA: TGCGCCAGCAGCTTGGGCGGGGTTCTCGAGCAGTACTTC.

The chain carries TRBV6-6 and TRBJ1-5; D ambiguous. The CDR3 sequence is 13 residues long. V shed 0 bases and J shed 6 bases, with 6 bases lying between them. Per the germline V gene, CDR1 is MNHNY and CDR2 is SVGAGI (reference sequence). Written as DNA, the CDR3 is TGTGCCAGCAGTTACTCGAGTGGTCAGCCCCAGCATTTT. Amino acid sequence: CASSYSSGQPQHF.

This rearrangement joins TRBV5-1 to TRBJ2-3; the D gene is possibly TRBD1 (6 bases). The V end was cut by 2 bases, the J end by 1 base, with 11 bases between. CDR3 length: 15 residues. CDR1 and CDR2 (germline): SGHRS, YFSETQ. The CDR3 DNA follows: TGCGCCAGCAGCTTACAGGGCGGTGGCACAGATACGCAGTATTTT. Protein: CASSLQGGGTDTQYF.

The V and J genes are TRBV5-1 and TRBJ2-7; D not resolved. Germline loops: CDR1 SGHRS, CDR2 YFSETQ. The CDR3 length is 13 residues. The V end lost 2 bases, the J end lost 3 bases, and 9 bases lay between the germline ends. The CDR3 nucleotides are TGCGCCAGCAGCTTAGACTTCGGCTACGAGCAGTACTTC. Its translation is CASSLDFGYEQYF. The whole variable domain, remainder taken from reference TRBV5-1 and TRBJ2-7, is KAGVTQTPRYLIKTRGQQVTLSCSPISGHRSVSWYQQTPGQGLQFLFEYFSETQRNKGNFPGRFSGRQFSNSRSEMNVSTLELGDSALYLCASSLDFGYEQYFGPGTRLTVT.

The rearrangement joins TRBV29-1 to TRBJ2-7; perhaps TRBD2 as D (6 bases). In germline, CDR1 is SQVTM, CDR2 ANQGSEA. V shed 4 bases and J shed 6 bases, with 10 bases lying between them. The CDR3 loop spans 11 amino acids. For the CDR3, the DNA is TGCAGCGTTGGATGGGGGGTCGAGCAGTACGTC. Translating it yields CSVGWGVEQYV.

The chain has TRBV30 and TRBJ1-2; no clear D. CDR1 and CDR2 from the germline V gene are GTSNPN and SVGIG (reference sequence). The CDR3 has 15 residues. Trimming removed 7 bases from V and 9 bases from J, with 27 bases in between. The CDR3 sequence is CASPRPRRGRGRYTF. CDR3 nucleotides: TGTGCCTCCCCAAGGCCCAGACGGGGAAGAGGACGCTACACCTTC. Full variable domain (remainder filled in from reference TRBV30 and TRBJ1-2): SQTIHQWPATLVQPVGSPLSLECTVEGTSNPNLYWYRQAAGRGLQLLFYSVGIGQISSEVPQNLSASRPQDRQFILSSKKLLLSDSGFYLCASPRPRRGRGRYTFGSGTRLTVV.

This chain links TRBV14 with TRBJ1-6; TRBD1 aligns across 7 bases. CDR3 length equals 17 residues. From germline, CDR1 is SGHDN and CDR2 FVKESK. The junction had 18 bases not matched to a gene; V was cut back by 2 bases and J by 14 bases. The CDR3 nucleotides read TGTGCCAGCAGCCAAACTAGCTTGGGACAGCGGAACCTCACCCTCCACTTT. This codes for CASSQTSLGQRNLTLHF.

The gene calls are TRBV4-1 and TRBJ2-7, with TRBD1 as a possible D gene (6 bases). The CDR3 covers 15 residues. CDR1 is MGHRA, CDR2 YSYEKL, per germline. Trimming took 4 bases from V and 2 from J, leaving 15 bases between them. DNA for the CDR3: TGCGCCAGCAGCCTGACTACAGGGTACGCCTACGAGCAGTACTTC. It is translated as CASSLTTGYAYEQYF.

V is TRBV28 and J is TRBJ2-5; D might be TRBD2 (5 bases). V dropped 6 bases and J dropped 4 bases, with 15 bases sitting between them. The CDR3 is 14 amino acids. Per germline, CDR1 MDHEN and CDR2 SYDVKM. The CDR3 is CASRGAGGSETQYF. The CDR3 nucleotides read TGTGCCAGCAGAGGAGCAGGCGGGTCAGAGACCCAGTACTTC.